The rows below give T cell receptor beta chains drawn from one sample of a study of graft-versus-host responses after intestinal transplantation. This table comes from immunoSEQ multiplex PCR, and its TCRdb copy is limited to in-frame clones, with some not included. The sample shows thousands of clones, 31% of them seen only once. The starting material was alloreactive CD4+ T cells from a mixed lymphocyte reaction culture, obtained before intestinal transplant. The receptor set was obtained from a human patient who received an intestinal transplant. CDR3s include the opening cysteine and the closing phenylalanine or tryptophan.

J gene | V gene | CDR3 protein
TRBJ2-1 | TRBV28 | CASSLENEQFF
TRBJ2-1 | TRBV7-8 | CASRERLAGVGNEQFF
TRBJ2-7 | TRBV11-2 | CASSLTGTGGYEQYF
TRBJ2-7 | TRBV6-1 | CASSETLGYEQYF
TRBJ1-2 | TRBV7-8 | CASSFSGYGYTF
TRBJ2-7 | TRBV7-6 | CASTNGGSYEQYF
TRBJ2-1 | TRBV7-2 | CASRGSSYNEQFF
TRBJ1-5 | TRBV7-2 | CASSQFRGQPQHF
TRBJ2-1 | TRBV15 | CATSRGASRGTNEQFF
TRBJ2-7 | TRBV27 | CASSLRPGGSYEQYF
TRBJ2-5 | TRBV19 | CASSEYRGPETQYF
TRBJ1-1 | TRBV7-6 | CASSLSSATEAFF
TRBJ2-1 | TRBV11-3 | CASSLGGDQSGQFF
TRBJ2-7 | TRBV7-9 | CASSLGVTATYEQYF
TRBJ2-7 | TRBV18 | CASSPVSSGSTREQYF
TRBJ2-7 | TRBV28 | CASGTYSYEQYF
TRBJ1-2 | TRBV7-6 | CASSLFAGVGDYTF
TRBJ2-1 | TRBV20-1 | CSASPMYEQFF
TRBJ2-4 | TRBV13 | CASSYVWGGAGNIQYF
TRBJ2-7 | TRBV6-1 | CASRSTGRGYEQYF
TRBJ1-2 | TRBV6-5 | CASSAAEGNPYGYTF
TRBJ2-4 | TRBV10-3 | CAISEHTSGGPRAKNIQYF
TRBJ2-1 | TRBV6-1 | CATSRLSAYNEQFF
TRBJ2-5 | TRBV6-5 | CASRQQETQYF
TRBJ2-2 | TRBV6-5 | CASRPTAGAPGELFF
TRBJ1-1 | TRBV30 | CAWSVPSYQGTMNTEAFF
TRBJ2-4 | TRBV5-1 | CASSLNLAGGAKNIQYF
TRBJ1-5 | TRBV6-1 | CASSLDRNSNQPQHF
TRBJ2-2 | TRBV11-3 | CASSLDRVAELFF
TRBJ2-1 | TRBV5-6 | CASSLKAGSTYNEQFF
TRBJ2-5 | TRBV28 | CASRTGGETQYF
TRBJ2-3 | TRBV27 | CASSSPAGGSLNTQYF
TRBJ2-7 | TRBV19 | CASSVARARGYEQYF
TRBJ2-5 | TRBV18 | CASSPMGTGGETQYF
TRBJ1-6 | TRBV6-6 | CASSGQAANSPLHF
TRBJ1-4 | TRBV5-8 | CASSLGQRGNEKLFF
TRBJ2-5 | TRBV9 | CASSVGVGWQETQYF
TRBJ2-5 | TRBV7-2 | CASSLGLAGGRGQYF
TRBJ2-7 | TRBV5-4 | CASSFPEGPRSYEQYF
TRBJ2-1 | TRBV6-6 | CASSDRAGEQFF
TRBJ2-1 | TRBV9 | CASSVAWGPYNEQFF
TRBJ2-1 | TRBV7-3 | CASSLTGSMVRGGNEQFF
TRBJ2-6 | TRBV5-1 | CASSGGTVSGANVLTF
- | TRBV2 | CASSSGTSGVSYEQYF
TRBJ1-2 | TRBV6-1 | CASSQVANYGYTF
TRBJ1-2 | TRBV14 | CASSLNWGDGYTF
TRBJ2-3 | TRBV5-4 | CASSPGTGVGTQYF
TRBJ2-7 | TRBV18 | CASSPLSLPGNYEQYF
TRBJ2-6 | TRBV5-4 | CASTEGTAGANVLTF
TRBJ2-7 | TRBV10-1 | CATGTADEQYF
TRBJ1-5 | TRBV28 | CASSRQGAGQPQHF
TRBJ1-6 | TRBV11-3 | CASSLVAGVSPLHF
TRBJ2-5 | TRBV5-1 | CASSLIYQETQYF
TRBJ2-1 | TRBV7-9 | CASSLEVRASGRADNEQFF
TRBJ2-3 | TRBV9 | CTSSVGSGTDTQYF